This T cell receptor beta chain is from a study of cytomegalovirus exposure and HLA in healthy donors. The J segment lost 3 bases and the V segment lost 2 bases, leaving 11 bases of the junction unmatched. The CDR3 is made up of 17 amino acids. CDR1 MGHRA and CDR2 YSYEKL come from the germline V gene. Assay used: immunoSEQ multiplex PCR; TCRdb lists only in-frame clones, some missing. The sample consists of 300,000 to 450,000 clones, 86% of them appearing once. The material sequenced was PBMCs. This chain connects TRBV4-1 to TRBJ2-3; 7 bases align to TRBD1. This TCR was sampled from a woman aged 18-35 years in good health and CMV-seronegative. In DNA, the CDR3 is TGCGCCAGCAGCCAAAAGTCCCTCCCGACAGGGACAGATACGCAGTATTTT. This translates into CASSQKSLPTGTDTQYF.